The next 24 T cell receptor beta chains were all read from a single sample in a study of memory CD4+ T cells and cytomegalovirus serostatus. TCRdb's copy holds only in-frame clones and misses some; the assay was immunoSEQ multiplex PCR. The data contain 40,000 to 45,000 clones, approximately 82% of them singletons. The sort gate was single viable CD3+CD4+CD8-CD45RO+ cells for memory CD4+ T cells. The specimen was memory CD4+ T cells from blood. The receptors come from an adult in good health and CMV-seronegative.

This clone was picked up one time. The chain uses TRBV5-1 and TRBJ2-1; 7 nucleotides agree with TRBD2. Germline V CDR1 and CDR2: SGHRS, YFSETQ. The CDR3 totals 15 residues. Trimming at V came to 8 bases and at J to 7 bases, leaving 15 bases not matched to a gene. This CDR3 is CASGRREAWGNEQFF. The CDR3 bases are TGCGCCAGTGGTCGTCGGGAGGCCTGGGGGAATGAGCAGTTCTTC.

The chain uses TRBV13 and TRBJ2-5; 8 nucleotides agree with TRBD1. In germline, CDR1 is PRHDT, CDR2 FYEKMQ (reference sequence). The CDR3 is made up of 14 amino acids. Unmatched junction bases numbered 4, after V lost 6 bases and J lost 1 base. The CDR3 reads CASSLTGGQETQYF. CDR3 nucleotide sequence: TGTGCCAGCAGTTTAACAGGGGGCCAAGAGACCCAGTACTTC. The full variable domain, completed using reference TRBV13 and TRBJ2-5, is AAGVIQSPRHLIKEKRETATLKCYPIPRHDTVYWYQQGPGQDPQFLISFYEKMQSDKGSIPDRFSAQQFSDYHSELNMSSLELGDSALYFCASSLTGGQETQYFGPGTRLLVL.

V gene TRBV6-6 combines with J gene TRBJ2-7, with 9 bases identical to TRBD1. This CDR3 is 15 amino acids long. In germline, CDR1 is MNHNY, CDR2 SVGAGI (reference sequence). Trimming cost V 7 bases and J 7 bases; bases outside gene matches: 14. The CDR3 protein is CASMGPGQGYVEQYF. The CDR3 DNA sequence: TGTGCCAGCATGGGACCGGGACAGGGATACGTGGAGCAGTACTTC.

The rearrangement joins TRBV18 to TRBJ1-4; TRBD1 aligns across 9 bases. This CDR3 spans 14 amino acids. The trim removed 3 bases at V and 8 bases at J, leaving 4 bases unmatched. In germline, CDR1 is KGHSH, CDR2 LQKENI. For the CDR3, the DNA is TGTGCCAGCTCACCGGGACAGGGAGAGGAAAAACTGTTTTTT. The encoded protein is CASSPGQGEEKLFF.

The V gene is TRBV11-3, the J gene TRBJ2-7; weak D call: TRBD1 (6 bases). The CDR3 runs to 14 residues. Trimming cost V 5 bases and J 6 bases, with 17 bases left between them. Germline CDR1 reads SGHNT; CDR2 reads YENEEA. CDR3 DNA sequence: TGTGCCAGCAGCGCCGGACAGTTGGATTCCGAGCAGTACTTC. Translation gives CASSAGQLDSEQYF.

V is TRBV7-8 and J is TRBJ1-3, with 7 nucleotides matching TRBD1. The CDR3 is made up of 15 amino acids. Germline CDR1 is SGHVS and CDR2 is FQNEAQ. Germline trimming cut 5 bases from V and 4 bases from J; bases unmatched to any gene: 8. In DNA form, the CDR3 reads TGTGCCAGCAGCCCCCCAGGGGGATTGGGAAACACCATATATTTT. This gives the protein CASSPPGGLGNTIYF.

This clone was seen a few times. The rearrangement joins TRBV5-6 to TRBJ1-3; D unclear. The germline CDR1 and CDR2 sequences are SGHDT and YYEEEE. V was clipped by 4 bases and J by 2 bases, with 13 bases between them. The length of the CDR3 is 15 residues. CDR3 bases: TGTGCCAGCAGCGCGACTGATACCACTGGAAACACCATATATTTT. Translating it yields CASSATDTTGNTIYF.

CDR3 amino acids: CASSQDRDRKLFF. CDR3 sequence (DNA): TGCGCCAGCAGCCAAGACCGGGACCGAAAACTGTTTTTT. The chain has TRBV4-1 and TRBJ1-4; D is perhaps TRBD1 (5 bases). The CDR3 covers 13 residues. Germline V CDR1 and CDR2: MGHRA, YSYEKL. V shed 0 bases and J shed 10 bases, with 9 bases lying between them.

CDR3 amino acids: CAWSLPTSPLHF. The CDR3 DNA sequence: TGTGCCTGGAGCCTCCCGACTTCACCCCTCCACTTT. The gene calls are TRBV30 and TRBJ1-6; D is unclear. The germline V gene encodes CDR1 GTSNPN and CDR2 SVGIG (reference sequence). The V end lost 3 bases, the J end lost 9 bases, and 9 bases lay between the germline ends. The CDR3 runs to 12 residues.

The chain combines TRBV14 with TRBJ1-3; D unclear. CDR3 size: 12 residues. V was cut by 2 bases and J by 7 bases, with 6 bases left in between. Germline V gene data show CDR1 as SGHDN and CDR2 as FVKESK. CDR3 nucleotides: TGTGCCAGCAGCCAATCGGGGAACACCATATATTTT. This codes for CASSQSGNTIYF.

The gene calls are TRBV7-2 and TRBJ1-3; D call uncertain. CDR3 size: 13 residues. In germline, CDR1 is SGHTA, CDR2 FQGNSA. V lost 3 bases and J lost 1, with 4 bases in between. For the CDR3, the DNA is TGTGCCAGCAGCTTGACTTCTGGAAACACCATATATTTT. It codes for CASSLTSGNTIYF.

Only one count was recorded for this clone. The chain has TRBV5-1 and TRBJ2-1; possible D gene TRBD2, 6 bases. Per the germline V gene, CDR1 is SGHRS and CDR2 is YFSETQ. V dropped 4 bases and J dropped 2 bases, with 16 bases sitting between them. CDR3 length: 16 amino acids. CDR3 DNA sequence: TGCGCCAGCAGCCCCTCCGTGGGGGGTGCCTACAATGAGCAGTTCTTC. This encodes CASSPSVGGAYNEQFF.

This chain links TRBV28 with TRBJ1-5; no clear D gene. CDR1 and CDR2 from the germline V gene are MDHEN and SYDVKM. CDR3 size: 13 residues. The germline V and J ends were trimmed by 11 bases and 7 bases, with 18 bases remaining between them. The CDR3 DNA follows: TGTGCCTCTAGTGGAGGGATATTGCAGCCCCAGCATTTT. Encoded protein: CASSGGILQPQHF.

The chain is built from TRBV28 and TRBJ1-2; a weak D match, TRBD1 (6 bases). This CDR3 spans 14 amino acids. Looked up from germline, CDR1 is MDHEN and CDR2 is SYDVKM. Deletions cut 2 bases from V and 0 bases from J, with 7 bases between. The chain's CDR3 is CASSLAGANYGYTF. The CDR3 DNA is TGTGCCAGCAGTTTAGCAGGGGCTAACTATGGCTACACCTTC.

In its sample, this clone ranks as medium-sized. This chain joins TRBV5-1 and TRBJ1-1; 7 positions match TRBD1. The CDR3 has 15 amino acids. V lost 2 bases, J lost 4 bases, and 8 bases stayed unmatched. CDR1 and CDR2 from the germline V gene are SGHRS and YFSETQ. Written as DNA, the CDR3 is TGCGCCAGCAGCTTACAGGGGCTAGGGGGCACTGAAGCTTTCTTT. Translating it yields CASSLQGLGGTEAFF.

The genes are TRBV7-3 and TRBJ1-1; D is uncertain. This CDR3 is 14 amino acids long. Deletions cut 2 bases from V and 3 bases from J, with 10 bases between. Per the germline V gene, CDR1 is SGHTA and CDR2 is FQGTGA. CDR3 coding DNA: TGTGCCAGCAGCTTATCCCCAGACTACACTGAAGCTTTCTTT. Translated: CASSLSPDYTEAFF.

The chain employs TRBV27 and TRBJ2-3; D remains unclear. V lost 3 bases to trimming and J lost 7 bases, with 11 bases between them. CDR1 and CDR2 (germline): MNHEY, SMNVEV (reference sequence). The CDR3 spans 13 residues. CDR3 loop: CASSFLASHTQYF. CDR3 nucleotide sequence: TGTGCCAGCAGTTTTTTGGCCAGCCATACGCAGTATTTT.

The genes are TRBV28 and TRBJ1-1; D is undetermined. The germline V gene encodes CDR1 MDHEN and CDR2 SYDVKM. CDR3 length equals 15 residues. V was shortened by 3 bases and J by 0 bases, with 11 bases between the two germline ends. The CDR3 nucleotides are TGTGCCAGCAGTTTGGCCGTCGGGCTGAACACTGAAGCTTTCTTT. This translates into CASSLAVGLNTEAFF.

The rearrangement joins TRBV28 to TRBJ1-6, with unresolved D. CDR3 length equals 14 residues. Germline CDR1 reads MDHEN; CDR2 reads SYDVKM. The V end lost 6 bases, the J end lost 6 bases, and 12 bases lay between the germline ends. This CDR3 is CASSPPLSNSPLHF. CDR3 in DNA: TGTGCCAGCAGCCCACCCCTGAGTAATTCACCCCTCCACTTT. Using reference TRBV28 and TRBJ1-6 for the parts outside the CDR3, the full variable domain is DVKVTQSSRYLVKRTGEKVFLECVQDMDHENMFWYRQDPGLGLRLIYFSYDVKMKEKGDIPEGYSVSREKKERFSLILESASTNQTSMYLCASSPPLSNSPLHFGNGTRLTVT.

This chain links TRBV23-1 with TRBJ2-4; D is possibly TRBD2 (6 bases). TRBV23-1 falls under the ORF class, with uncertain function. Trimming pared 3 bases from V and 0 bases from J, leaving 12 bases between. This CDR3 is built from 16 residues. The CDR3 DNA reads TGCGCCAGCAGTCACCAAGACGGGGGAGCCAAAAACATTCAGTACTTC. Translated: CASSHQDGGAKNIQYF.

V is TRBV4-2 and J is TRBJ2-4; 10 nucleotides agree with TRBD2. Per the germline V gene, CDR1 is LGHNA and CDR2 is YNFKEQ. This CDR3 is built from 18 residues. With 4 bases clipped from V and 1 base from J, the junction kept 10 bases outside the gene matches. CDR3 DNA sequence: TGTGCCAGCAGCCCCTCCCCCCTTAGCGGGGGGGCCAAAAACATTCAGTACTTC. This sequence encodes CASSPSPLSGGAKNIQYF.

Written as DNA, the CDR3 is TGTGCCAGCAGTGAGTTAGCGGGGGCCGGTCAGCCCCAGCATTTT. The encoded protein is CASSELAGAGQPQHF. The J gene is TRBJ1-5, the V gene TRBV2, with D maybe TRBD1 (6 bases). Germline values: CDR1 SNHLY, CDR2 FYNNEI. Trimming removed 3 bases at V and 6 bases at J, with 15 bases between. The length of the CDR3 is 15 residues.

This clone is medium-sized (0.01 to 0.1%) within its sample. The genes are TRBV2 and TRBJ1-4; 7 bases map to TRBD1. Germline-derived CDR1 and CDR2 are SNHLY and FYNNEI. The junction had 1 base not matched to a gene; V was cut back by 4 bases and J by 5 bases. The CDR3 runs to 13 residues. Here the CDR3 DNA reads TGTGCCAGCAGTGTGGACAGGAATGAAAAACTGTTTTTT. It specifies CASSVDRNEKLFF. Drawing the rest from reference TRBV2 and TRBJ1-4, the complete variable domain is EPEVTQTPSHQVTQMGQEVILRCVPISNHLYFYWYRQILGQKVEFLVSFYNNEISEKSEIFDDQFSVERPDGSNFTLKIRSTKLEDSAMYFCASSVDRNEKLFFGSGTQLSVL.

The genes are TRBV28 and TRBJ1-1; D not resolved. The germline V and J ends were trimmed by 6 bases and 1 base, with 12 bases remaining between them. The CDR3 has 14 residues. Looked up from germline, CDR1 is MDHEN and CDR2 is SYDVKM. The CDR3 coding sequence is TGTGCCAGCAGCCTAACCATCAGGAACACTGAAGCTTTCTTT. It translates to CASSLTIRNTEAFF.